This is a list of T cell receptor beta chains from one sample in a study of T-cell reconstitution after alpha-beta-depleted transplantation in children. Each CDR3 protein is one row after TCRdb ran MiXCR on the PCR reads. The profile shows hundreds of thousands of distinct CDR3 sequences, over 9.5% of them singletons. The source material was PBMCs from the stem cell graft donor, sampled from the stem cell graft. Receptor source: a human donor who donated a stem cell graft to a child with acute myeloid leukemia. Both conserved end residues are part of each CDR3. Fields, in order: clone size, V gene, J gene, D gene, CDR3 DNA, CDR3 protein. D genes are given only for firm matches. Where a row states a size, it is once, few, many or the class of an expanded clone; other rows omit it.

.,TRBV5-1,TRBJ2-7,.,TGCGCCAGCAGCTTGTCCCGTAACAGGGCCTCCTACGAGCAGTACTTC,CASSLSRNRASYEQYF
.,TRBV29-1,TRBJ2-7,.,TGCAGCGTTGTTACAGGTAGAGACGAGCAGTACTTC,CSVVTGRDEQYF
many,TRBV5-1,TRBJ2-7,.,TGCGCCAGCAGCCCCGTACAGGGTTGGAACGAGCAGTACTTC,CASSPVQGWNEQYF
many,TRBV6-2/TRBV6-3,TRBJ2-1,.,TGTGCCAGCATGGGTCGGGAAAACAATGAGCAGTTCTTC,CASMGRENNEQFF
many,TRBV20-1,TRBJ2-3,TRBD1,TGCAGTGCTAGGAAGGGGGCACGCACAGATACGCAGTATTTT,CSARKGARTDTQYF
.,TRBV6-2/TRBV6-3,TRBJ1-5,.,TGTGCCAGCAGTTCGAGCCAGAGGCAGCCCCAGCATTTT,CASSSSQRQPQHF
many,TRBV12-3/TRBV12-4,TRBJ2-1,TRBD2,TGTGCCAGCAGGTCTTCAGCGGGAGGGCCCTACAATGAGCAGTTCTTC,CASRSSAGGPYNEQFF
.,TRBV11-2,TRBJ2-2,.,TGTGCCAGCAGATCAACTAGCCGACGTACGCCAGCCACCGGGGAGCTGTTTTTT,CASRSTSRRTPATGELFF
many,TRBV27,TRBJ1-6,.,TGTGCCAGCAGTTTCAGGGCAAACAATTCACCCCTCCACTTT,CASSFRANNSPLHF
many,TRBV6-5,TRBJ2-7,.,TGTGCCAGCAGTTACCAACAGGTCTCCTACGAGCAGTACTTC,CASSYQQVSYEQYF
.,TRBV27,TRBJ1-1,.,TGTGCCAGCAGTTTAAGGGGGGGGCCTACTGAAGCTTTCTTT,CASSLRGGPTEAFF
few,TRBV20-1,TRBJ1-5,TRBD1,TGCAGTGCTTCAGCGTGGGACAGGGCATCCAATCAGCCCCAGCATTTT,CSASAWDRASNQPQHF
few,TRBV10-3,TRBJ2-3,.,TGTGCCATCTCGGACTCCTCTGGCACAGATACGCAGTATTTT,CAISDSSGTDTQYF
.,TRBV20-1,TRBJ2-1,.,TGCAGTGCCCCCGCGGGGAGCTCCTACAATGAGCAGTTCTTC,CSAPAGSSYNEQFF
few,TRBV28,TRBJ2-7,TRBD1,TGTGCCAGCAGTGTAGGTTTGGGACAGGGGTTCGAGCAGTACTTC,CASSVGLGQGFEQYF
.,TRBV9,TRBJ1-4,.,TGTGCCAGCAGCGTTGATCCCGGGACAACCGGTGAAAAACTGTTTTTT,CASSVDPGTTGEKLFF
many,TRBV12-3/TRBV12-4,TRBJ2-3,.,TGTGCCAGCAGTTGGGGTTCGGGACACCACACAGATACGCAGTATTTT,CASSWGSGHHTDTQYF
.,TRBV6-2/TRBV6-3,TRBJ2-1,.,TGTGCCCCCCAGGGCGGGCTATCCTACAATGAGCAGTTCTTC,CAPQGGLSYNEQFF
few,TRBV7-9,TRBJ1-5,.,TGTGCCAGCAGCTTAGCCGTTGGAAATCAGCCCCAGCATTTT,CASSLAVGNQPQHF
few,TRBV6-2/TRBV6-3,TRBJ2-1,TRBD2,TGTGCCAGCAACTACCCAGGACTAGCGGGTGATCAGAATCGGTTCTTC,CASNYPGLAGDQNRFF
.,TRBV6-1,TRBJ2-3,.,TGTGCCAGCAGCGTTAAACAGGGAAATCCGCCAGATACGCAGTATTTT,CASSVKQGNPPDTQYF
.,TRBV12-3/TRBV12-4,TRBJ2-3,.,TGTGCCAGCAACCGCCAGGGGCCTAGCACAGATACGCAGTATTTT,CASNRQGPSTDTQYF
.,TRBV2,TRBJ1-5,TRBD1,TGTGCCAGCAAAAAGGGACAGGAGCTAAATCAGCCCCAGCATTTT,CASKKGQELNQPQHF
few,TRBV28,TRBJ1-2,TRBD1,TGTGCCAGCAGTTTAAGGGGACAGGGGGCGGGAAATGGCTACACCTTC,CASSLRGQGAGNGYTF
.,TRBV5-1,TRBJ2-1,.,TGCGCCAGCAGCTTTCCTGGGGTGGGAGGACGCAATGAGCAGTTCTTC,CASSFPGVGGRNEQFF
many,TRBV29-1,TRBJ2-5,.,TGCAGCGTTGTGTCAGGGCAAGAGACCCAGTACTTC,CSVVSGQETQYF
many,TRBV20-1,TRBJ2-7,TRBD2,TGCAGTGCTCGACTAGCGGGAGGCCCCGGCGAGCAGTACTTC,CSARLAGGPGEQYF
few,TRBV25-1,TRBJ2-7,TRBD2,TGTGCCAGCAGTGAAGGGGGGGGATGGGGCCACGAGCAGTACTTC,CASSEGGGWGHEQYF
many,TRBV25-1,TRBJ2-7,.,TGTGCCAGCAGTGGATTGACCACAGGCGAGCAGTACTTC,CASSGLTTGEQYF
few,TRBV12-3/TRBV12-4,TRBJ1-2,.,TGTGCCAGCAGTTTACTTAGGCGTAGCTACACCTTC,CASSLLRRSYTF
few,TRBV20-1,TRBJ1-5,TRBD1,TGCAGTGCTAGGCCCCGGACAGGACGGGGTCCCCAGCATTTT,CSARPRTGRGPQHF
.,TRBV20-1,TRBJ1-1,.,TGCAGTGCTAGAAGAGCGGGAGGGGGGGACACTGAAGCTTTCTTT,CSARRAGGGDTEAFF
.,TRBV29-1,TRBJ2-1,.,TGCAGCGTTGGAGGTGGCCGCAATGAGCAGTTCTTC,CSVGGGRNEQFF
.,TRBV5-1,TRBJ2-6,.,TGCGCCAGCAGTCCGAGCTCCTCTGGGGCCAACGTCCTGACTTTC,CASSPSSSGANVLTF
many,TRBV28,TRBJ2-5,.,TGTGCCAGCAGTCCATCCAAGGTAGCTCTTCAAGAGACCCAGTACTTC,CASSPSKVALQETQYF
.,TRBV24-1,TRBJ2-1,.,TGTGCCACCAGTGATAGGCTAGCGAGCCAAAGCTCCTACAATGAGCAGTTCTTC,CATSDRLASQSSYNEQFF
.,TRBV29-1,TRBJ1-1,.,TGCAGCGTTCCCCTTCGTGGGGGTGTGAACACTGAAGCTTTCTTT,CSVPLRGGVNTEAFF
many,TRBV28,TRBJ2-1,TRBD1,TGTGCCAGCAGTAAAGGGGGCCTACCCTACAATGAGCAGTTCTTC,CASSKGGLPYNEQFF
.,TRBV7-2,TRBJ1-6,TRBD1,TGTGCCAGCAGCTTAGGAAGACAGGGGAATTCACCCCTCCACTTT,CASSLGRQGNSPLHF
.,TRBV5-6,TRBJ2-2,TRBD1,TGTGCCAGCAGAAAGACAGGGGTAAACACCGGGGAGCTGTTTTTT,CASRKTGVNTGELFF
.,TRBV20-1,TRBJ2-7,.,TGCAGTCCGTCGGGGAGGCCCTACGAGCAGTACTTC,CSPSGRPYEQYF
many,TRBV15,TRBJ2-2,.,TGTGCCACCAGTCGGGGTTGGGGGAACACCGGGGAGCTGTTTTTT,CATSRGWGNTGELFF
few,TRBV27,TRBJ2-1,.,TGTGCCAGCAGTTTATCGATTAGCGCTCCCAATGAGCAGTTCTTC,CASSLSISAPNEQFF
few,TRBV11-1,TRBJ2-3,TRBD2,TGTGCCAGCAGCTCCATAGCGGGAGTTGAGGATACGCAGTATTTT,CASSSIAGVEDTQYF